Reported below is one TCR beta chain. The source of the sample is a study of blood T cell repertoires in COVID-19. Germline trimming cut 1 base from V and 4 bases from J; bases unmatched to any gene: 7. Germline CDR1 SGHRS, CDR2 YFSETQ. The CDR3 spans 16 residues. Produced via immunoSEQ multiplex PCR; TCRdb's table is partial and in-frame only. Of about 260,000 clones in the sample, about 87% were seen once. J is TRBJ1-2 and V is TRBV5-1, with 10 bases identical to TRBD1. This receptor was identified in a woman in her 40s with acute or convalescent COVID-19. Source material: peripheral blood. CDR3 DNA: TGCGCCAGCAGCTTGAACCCGACAGGGGGCGTCTATGGCTACACCTTC. Residues: CASSLNPTGGVYGYTF.